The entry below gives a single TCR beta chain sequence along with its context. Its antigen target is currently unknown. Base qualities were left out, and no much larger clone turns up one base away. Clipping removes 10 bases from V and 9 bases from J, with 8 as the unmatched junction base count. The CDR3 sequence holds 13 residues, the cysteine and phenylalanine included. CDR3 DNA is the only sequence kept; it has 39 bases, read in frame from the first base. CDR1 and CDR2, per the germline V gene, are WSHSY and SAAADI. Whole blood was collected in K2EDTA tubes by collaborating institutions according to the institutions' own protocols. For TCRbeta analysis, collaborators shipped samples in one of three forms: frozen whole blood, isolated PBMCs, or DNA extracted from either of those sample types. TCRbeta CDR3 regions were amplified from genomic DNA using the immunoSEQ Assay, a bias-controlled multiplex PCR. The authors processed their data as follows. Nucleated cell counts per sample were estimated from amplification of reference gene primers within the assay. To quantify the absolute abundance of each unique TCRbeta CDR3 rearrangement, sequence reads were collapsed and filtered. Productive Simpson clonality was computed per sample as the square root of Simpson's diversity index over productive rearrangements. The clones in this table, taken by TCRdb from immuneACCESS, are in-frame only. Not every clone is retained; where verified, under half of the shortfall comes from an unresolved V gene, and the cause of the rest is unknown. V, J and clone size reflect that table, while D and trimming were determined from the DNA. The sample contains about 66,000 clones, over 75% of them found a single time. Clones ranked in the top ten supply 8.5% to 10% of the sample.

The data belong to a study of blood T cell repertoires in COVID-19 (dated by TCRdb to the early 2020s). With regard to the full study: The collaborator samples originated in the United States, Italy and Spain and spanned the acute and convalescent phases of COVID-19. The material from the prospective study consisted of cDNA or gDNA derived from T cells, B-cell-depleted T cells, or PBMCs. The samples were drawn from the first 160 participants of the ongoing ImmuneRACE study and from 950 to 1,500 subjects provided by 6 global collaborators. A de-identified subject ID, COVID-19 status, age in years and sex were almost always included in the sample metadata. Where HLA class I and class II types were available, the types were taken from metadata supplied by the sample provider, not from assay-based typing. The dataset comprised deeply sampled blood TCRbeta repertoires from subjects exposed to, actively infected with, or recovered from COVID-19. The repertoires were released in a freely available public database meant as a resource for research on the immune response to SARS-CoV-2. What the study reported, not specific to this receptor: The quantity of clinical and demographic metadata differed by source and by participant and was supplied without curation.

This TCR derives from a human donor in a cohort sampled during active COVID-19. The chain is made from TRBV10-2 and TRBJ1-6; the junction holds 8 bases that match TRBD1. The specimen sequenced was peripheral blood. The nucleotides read TGCGCCACGACCGGACAGGGCGTTTCACCCCTCCACTTT. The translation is CATTGQGVSPLHF.